This T cell receptor (beta chain) stems from a study of T cell responses to AZD1222 COVID-19 vaccine. CDR1 SNHLY and CDR2 FYNNEI come from the germline V gene. The CDR3 sequence is 15 residues long. V trimming: 5 bases; J trimming: 6 bases; junction bases outside the gene matches: 7. Generated by immunoSEQ multiplex PCR, the TCRdb table keeps only in-frame clones and is missing some. The profile shows about 110,000 clones, roughly 87% of them singletons. Material: peripheral blood, obtained on day 0 of AZD1222 vaccination. This clonotype was obtained from an adult in good health. The genes are TRBV2 and TRBJ2-1; 10 nucleotides align to TRBD2. CDR3 sequence reads: CASSKREGRLNEQFF. The CDR3 nucleotides read TGTGCCAGCAGTAAGCGGGAGGGCCGACTCAATGAGCAGTTCTTC.